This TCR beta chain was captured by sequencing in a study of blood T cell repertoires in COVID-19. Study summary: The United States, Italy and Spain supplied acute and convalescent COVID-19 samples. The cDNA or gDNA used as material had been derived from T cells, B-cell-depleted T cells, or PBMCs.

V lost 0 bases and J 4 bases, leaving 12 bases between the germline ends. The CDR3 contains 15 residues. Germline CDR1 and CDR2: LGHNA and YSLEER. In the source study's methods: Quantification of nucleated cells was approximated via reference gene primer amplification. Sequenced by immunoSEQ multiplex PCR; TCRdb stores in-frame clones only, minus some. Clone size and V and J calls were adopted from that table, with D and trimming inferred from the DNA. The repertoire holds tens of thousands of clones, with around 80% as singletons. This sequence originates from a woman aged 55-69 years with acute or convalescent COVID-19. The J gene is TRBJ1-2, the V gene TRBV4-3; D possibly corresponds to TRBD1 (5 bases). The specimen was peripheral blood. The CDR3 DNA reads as TGCGCCAGCAGCCAAGATCTGGGGGGACGCTATGGCTACACCTTC. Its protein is CASSQDLGGRYGYTF.